This T cell receptor (beta chain) was obtained from a study of metastatic and nonmetastatic thyroid tumors (dated by TCRdb to 2020 to 2021). Context from the whole study: Repertoires were compared across peripheral blood and tumor or nodule tissue samples from malignant and benign thyroid patients. Points the paper makes about the study in general: In both blood and tumor samples, TCR beta diversity was reported to be significantly higher in malignant tumors than in benign nodules.

No treatment had been received by any patient before thyroid surgery. The study retrospectively analysed patient clinical samples collected from about 2012 to 2019 using T-cell receptor beta sequencing. This clone appeared many times. This receptor's antigen is unknown. Base qualities are not at hand, and no much larger clone is one base apart. The library was generated by PCR. The data were produced on an Illumina HiSeq 4000. High-throughput sequencing was used to profile the TCR beta-chain CDR3 region of every patient. The published analysis was carried out like this. The researchers built a classifier to tell apart papillary thyroid cancer patients with distant metastasis, based on CDR3 differences among clinicopathological groups. To measure repertoire diversity the researchers used the Shannon index, while the Morisita-Horn index served to gauge how similar the tumor and blood repertoires were. TCRdb reanalyzed the raw reads on its own, using fastp at Q25 for trimming and MiXCR for clone calling, and kept in-frame beta chains. TCRdb, not the authors, supplied the V and J calls. The sample profile shows around 20,000 clones; roughly 12% of them were found once. Approximately 24% of the sample is held by the ten biggest clonotypes.

The specimen was blood. The TCR originated in a female donor with papillary thyroid cancer or a benign thyroid nodule (not recorded which). Some clones in this sample may be carry-over from other donors' samples.

The CDR3 protein is CASSQGPMIGYTF. The nucleotide sequence is TGCGCCAGCAGCCAAGGCCCCATGATCGGCTACACCTTC. This receptor chain uses TRBV4-1 and TRBJ1-2, with the D gene not confidently named. The germline V gene gives CDR1 as MGHRA and CDR2 as YSYEKL. At the junction V is shortened by 1 base and J by 8 bases, with 11 bases in between. The CDR3, cysteine through phenylalanine, is 13 amino acids long. Only CDR3 DNA remains: 39 bases, in frame from the first base.